This T cell receptor beta chain was obtained from a study of cytomegalovirus exposure and HLA in healthy donors. Germline-derived CDR1 and CDR2 are LGHNA and YSLEER. The CDR3 sequence is 13 residues long. 60 Vbeta and 13 Jbeta primers were used in PCR. This table comes from immunoSEQ multiplex PCR, and its TCRdb copy is limited to in-frame clones, with some not included. This table has about 210,000 clones, around 83% appearing once. Overall study results and limits: Most of the CMV-associated TCR beta chains (in a later analysis) appeared to be HLA-restricted. In terms of immune exposure information, only CMV serostatus was available.

Only one count was recorded for this clone. Antigen unknown. The junction departs from the called germline gene at one end, perhaps through a read error. The V call is TRBV4-3, the J call TRBJ1-2; D remains ambiguous. Material: PBMCs. This receptor was taken from a woman in her fifties or sixties in good health and CMV-seropositive. The CDR3 here is CASSQERFYVYTF. The CDR3 region has the DNA TGCGCCAGCAGCCAAGAGCGCTTCTATGTCTACACCTTC.